This record concerns one TCR beta chain sequence. Recovered Cohort 3 donors showed two negative PCRs, clearance, or symptom resolution. These data are taken from a study of blood T cell repertoires in COVID-19. In the study overall: The samples span acute and convalescent COVID-19 from the United States, Italy and Spain.

CDR1 SGDLS and CDR2 YYNGEE come from the germline V gene. This CDR3 has 16 residues. The ends lost 0 bases at V and 6 bases at J; junction bases unmatched: 8. The data were produced by immunoSEQ multiplex PCR, yet TCRdb's version contains in-frame clones alone and is incomplete. Of approximately 150,000 clones in the sample, around 84% were seen once. The sequenced material came from PBMCs or T cells enriched from blood (not recorded which). The chain combines TRBV9 with TRBJ2-7, with 11 positions matching TRBD1. This sequence originates from a woman in her forties or fifties who had recovered from COVID-19. Written as DNA, the CDR3 is TGTGCCAGCAGCGTAGGGACAGGGGGCGCGGAGGGCGAGCAGTACTTC. This gives the protein CASSVGTGGAEGEQYF.